The 3 T cell receptor beta chains below come from one sample, sequenced in a study of blood T cell repertoires in COVID-19. Measured with immunoSEQ multiplex PCR; TCRdb has only the in-frame clones, and not every one. The sample lists a few hundred thousand clones, less than 85% occurring once. Sequencing used peripheral blood. All receptors derive from a young woman with acute or convalescent COVID-19.

This chain connects TRBV18 to TRBJ2-5; D is possibly TRBD1 (6 bases). Germline CDR1 reads KGHSH; CDR2 reads LQKENI. This CDR3 comprises 17 residues. Trimming took 5 bases from V and 2 from J, leaving 21 bases between them. In DNA form, the CDR3 reads TGTGCCAGCTCATTCATCAGGGGTATGAGTTCGCAAGAGACCCAGTACTTC. This encodes CASSFIRGMSSQETQYF.

V is TRBV4-1 and J is TRBJ1-6, with 11 bases identical to TRBD1. The CDR3 runs 17 residues. The germline CDR1 and CDR2 sequences are MGHRA and YSYEKL. With 1 base clipped from V and 9 bases from J, the junction kept 8 bases outside the gene matches. The CDR3 sequence: CASSQASQDRGLSPLHF. Here the CDR3 DNA reads TGCGCCAGCAGCCAAGCCTCGCAGGACAGGGGGCTTTCACCCCTCCACTTT.

This chain joins TRBV3-1 (or the pseudogene TRBV3-2) and TRBJ1-1; possibly TRBD1 for D (5 bases). The germline gives CDR1 LGHDT, CDR2 YNNKEL (reference sequence). This CDR3 has 17 residues. The V end lost 6 bases, the J end lost 1 base, and 21 bases lay between the germline ends. The CDR3 spells CASSSTPGLGRNTEAFF. DNA for the CDR3: TGTGCCAGCAGTTCAACTCCGGGACTGGGAAGGAACACTGAAGCTTTCTTT.